These 23 T cell receptor beta chains share one sample of origin, sequenced in a study of blood T cell repertoires in COVID-19. The assay was immunoSEQ multiplex PCR, and TCRdb's table has in-frame clones only and misses some. The data hold about 88,000 clones, with approximately 87% observed a single time. Sequencing was carried out using peripheral blood. Receptors originate from a woman in her 70s with acute or convalescent COVID-19.

The chain combines TRBV7-2 with TRBJ2-1; 8 positions agree with TRBD2. Trimming took 5 bases from V and 0 from J; bases not matched to a gene: 12. Germline CDR1 and CDR2: SGHTA and FQGNSA. This CDR3 contains 18 residues. The CDR3 bases are TGTGCCAGCAGCCGTGAGGCTAGCGGGTATAGCTCCTACAATGAGCAGTTCTTC. Translation: CASSREASGYSSYNEQFF.

DNA for the CDR3: TGTGCCAGCAGTACCGGGGTTAGTAGGGAGCTGTTTTTT. This codes for CASSTGVSRELFF. V is TRBV12-3 or TRBV12-4 and J is TRBJ2-2; D may be TRBD2 (5 bases). The CDR3 is 13 amino acids. The V and J ends lost 5 bases and 9 bases respectively, with 13 bases between them.

The chain uses TRBV7-2 and TRBJ2-3; D not certain. The CDR3 sequence is 12 residues long. The V end was cut by 5 bases, the J end by 6 bases, with 9 bases between. CDR1 and CDR2 from the germline V gene are SGHTA and FQGNSA. In DNA form, the CDR3 reads TGTGCCAGCAGCCGACCCAGGGATACGCAGTATTTT. Translating it yields CASSRPRDTQYF.

The rearrangement links TRBV6-5 to TRBJ2-7; 8 nucleotides align to TRBD1. The CDR3 is made up of 14 amino acids. Per germline, CDR1 MNHEY and CDR2 SVGAGI. V dropped 5 bases and J dropped 2; count of bases not matched to a gene: 5. In DNA form, the CDR3 reads TGTGCCAGCAGTCCTACGGACAGGGCCTACGAGCAGTACGTC. It codes for CASSPTDRAYEQYV.

This clone appeared a few times. CDR3 in amino acids: CASSPLRDEQFF. In DNA form, the CDR3 reads TGTGCCAGCAGCCCGCTGCGCGATGAGCAGTTCTTC. The rearrangement joins TRBV5-6 to TRBJ2-1; D gene unclear. Trimming took 4 bases from V and 8 from J, leaving 10 bases between them. This CDR3 has 12 amino acids. The germline V gene has CDR1 SGHDT and CDR2 YYEEEE.

The chain joins TRBV2 to TRBJ2-5, with TRBD2 identical over 14 bases. CDR3 length: 17 residues. Germline CDR1 SNHLY, CDR2 FYNNEI. V was pared by 5 bases and J by 4 bases, with 9 bases of the junction left unmatched. This chain's CDR3 is CASSLTGTSGSIETQYF. In DNA form, the CDR3 reads TGTGCCAGCAGTCTTACCGGGACTAGCGGGAGTATAGAGACCCAGTACTTC.

This chain joins TRBV27 and TRBJ2-1, with 8 positions matching TRBD1. The V and J ends lost 1 base and 2 bases, in that order; junction bases with no gene match: 4. Germline CDR1 and CDR2: MNHEY and SMNVEV (reference sequence). The CDR3 covers 16 residues. The CDR3 loop is CASSLLDRAPYNEQFF. CDR3 nucleotide sequence: TGTGCCAGCAGTTTATTGGACAGGGCCCCCTACAATGAGCAGTTCTTC.

Remarks on this clone: In the same sample, other DNA sequences code for this CDR3. This chain joins TRBV3-1 (or the pseudogene TRBV3-2) and TRBJ2-2, with TRBD2 as a possible D gene (6 bases). The CDR3 is 16 amino acids. Trimming left V 1 base short and J 6 bases short, with 15 bases between. Germline lookup yields CDR1 LGHDT and CDR2 YNNKEL (reference sequence). The CDR3 here is CASSQASGGAAGELFF. The CDR3 region has the DNA TGTGCCAGCAGCCAAGCGAGCGGCGGGGCGGCCGGGGAGCTGTTTTTT.

This chain links TRBV4-1 with TRBJ2-3, with a possible D match to TRBD2 (7 bases). This CDR3 is 16 amino acids long. With 6 bases removed from V and 5 bases from J, the gap between germline ends came to 21 bases. Germline V gives CDR1 MGHRA, CDR2 YSYEKL. CDR3 coding DNA: TGCGCCAGCAGGGGGGGGCCCTCAACCCCGGGAGATACGCAGTATTTT. Translated, it gives CASRGGPSTPGDTQYF.

Only a few counts were recorded for this clone. The chain couples TRBV6-5 to TRBJ2-3; no definite D call. Deletions cut 7 bases from V and 2 bases from J, with 4 bases between. This CDR3 region has 11 residues. Looked up from germline, CDR1 is MNHEY and CDR2 is SVGAGI. This CDR3 is CASIYTDTQYF. The CDR3 coding sequence is TGTGCCAGCATCTACACAGATACGCAGTATTTT.

The rearrangement uses TRBV5-1 and TRBJ2-2; D possibly corresponds to TRBD1 (5 bases). Germline CDR1 and CDR2: SGHRS and YFSETQ. CDR3 length: 15 residues. Trimming took 2 bases from V and 1 from J, leaving 9 bases between them. The DNA for the CDR3 is TGCGCCAGCAGCTTAAAGGGGATGAACACCGGGGAGCTGTTTTTT. Its protein is CASSLKGMNTGELFF.

The chain joins TRBV30 to TRBJ1-1, with unresolved D. The CDR3 contains 10 residues. V was pared by 5 bases and J by 8 bases, with 9 bases between. CDR1 is GTSNPN, CDR2 SVGIG, per germline (reference sequence). The CDR3 DNA is TGTGCCTGGGGCGGTAGGGAAGCTTTCTTT. Residues: CAWGGREAFF.

In its sample, this clone was seen once. This chain uses TRBV25-1 with TRBJ2-5; D possibly corresponds to TRBD2 (5 bases). Between the trimmed V and J ends, which lost 0 bases and 2 bases, there was a span of 13 bases. Germline CDR1 is MGHDK and CDR2 is SYGVNS. The CDR3 is 16 amino acids. The CDR3 region is CASSEYRGFSQETQYF. The CDR3 bases are TGTGCCAGCAGTGAATACAGAGGGTTTTCTCAAGAGACCCAGTACTTC.

The chain couples TRBV28 to TRBJ2-3; 7 positions agree with TRBD2. The CDR3 contains 15 residues. With V trimmed by 2 bases and J by 0 bases, 2 bases remained unmatched. Germline V gene data show CDR1 as MDHEN and CDR2 as SYDVKM. The CDR3 DNA follows: TGTGCCAGCAGTTTAGGGGGGGGGAGCACAGATACGCAGTATTTT. Translating it yields CASSLGGGSTDTQYF.

There are a few counts of this clone. The CDR3 region is CASSFDLSQPQHF. CDR3 sequence (DNA): TGTGCCAGCAGTTTTGACTTATCCCAGCCCCAGCATTTT. The chain joins TRBV12-3 or TRBV12-4 to TRBJ1-5; no reliable D call. Trimming removed 3 bases from V and 7 bases from J, with 10 bases in between. The length of the CDR3 is 13 residues.

The V and J genes are TRBV7-2 and TRBJ1-2; D is uncertain. Trimming cost V 3 bases and J 5 bases, with 13 bases left between them. The germline V gene has CDR1 SGHTA and CDR2 FQGNSA. CDR3 length: 14 amino acids. The CDR3 DNA sequence: TGTGCCAGCAGCTTGGGCGAGACCACGTATGGCTACACCTTC. It specifies CASSLGETTYGYTF.

The chain is built from TRBV4-1 and TRBJ1-2, with 8 bases identical to TRBD1. The CDR3 is 15 amino acids. Germline trimming cut 2 bases from V and 2 bases from J; bases unmatched to any gene: 4. From germline, CDR1 is MGHRA and CDR2 YSYEKL. For the CDR3, the DNA is TGCGCCAGCAGCCAACCCCGGACAGGGAACTATGGCTACACCTTC. Protein product: CASSQPRTGNYGYTF.

The chain has TRBV24-1 and TRBJ2-1; tentatively, D is TRBD2 (6 bases). With 7 bases removed from V and 12 bases from J, the gap between germline ends came to 18 bases. CDR3 length equals 13 residues. Germline V lookup: CDR1 KGHDR, CDR2 SFDVKD. CDR3 in DNA: TGTGCCACCAGCGTGACCGCGGGGTGGGGGCAGTTCTTC. It yields the protein CATSVTAGWGQFF.

This clone was detected only once. The rearrangement uses TRBV30 and TRBJ2-1; 14 bases are shared with TRBD2. J gave up 7 bases and V 5 bases, and 22 bases lay outside the gene matches. Germline assignment: CDR1 GTSNPN and CDR2 SVGIG (reference sequence). CDR3 length equals 20 residues. The CDR3, as DNA: TGTGCCTGGGAACCGGGACAGGGACTAGCGGGAGTCGCAATACTGAATGAGCAGTTCTTC. It encodes CAWEPGQGLAGVAILNEQFF. Filled out from reference TRBV30 and TRBJ2-1, the complete variable domain reads SQTIHQWPATLVQPVGSPLSLECTVEGTSNPNLYWYRQAAGRGLQLLFYSVGIGQISSEVPQNLSASRPQDRQFILSSKKLLLSDSGFYLCAWEPGQGLAGVAILNEQFFGPGTRLTVL.

The chain employs TRBV7-6 and TRBJ2-1; TRBD2 matches at 7 bases. The J segment lost 8 bases and the V segment lost 2 bases, leaving 3 bases of the junction unmatched. Germline V gene data show CDR1 as SGHVS and CDR2 as FNYEAQ. The CDR3 has 13 residues. CDR3 sequence reads: CASSLSGADEQFF. CDR3 coding DNA: TGTGCCAGCAGCTTAAGCGGGGCCGATGAGCAGTTCTTC.

The chain carries TRBV3-1 (or the pseudogene TRBV3-2) and TRBJ2-5; D is unclear. The CDR3 contains 14 residues. CDR1 is LGHDT and CDR2 is YNNKEL in the germline V gene (reference sequence). V dropped 0 bases and J dropped 7 bases, with 12 bases sitting between them. CDR3 protein: CASSQELSPGTQYF. Written as DNA, the CDR3 is TGTGCCAGCAGCCAAGAGTTGAGCCCCGGGACCCAGTACTTC.

The rearrangement links TRBV2 to TRBJ2-5, with D possibly being TRBD2 (7 bases). V lost 5 bases and J lost 1, with 11 bases in between. Germline loops: CDR1 SNHLY, CDR2 FYNNEI. The CDR3 has 14 residues. For the CDR3, the DNA is TGTGCCAGCAGTAGGGGGGGGCCCCAAGAGACCCAGTACTTC. The encoded protein is CASSRGGPQETQYF.

The chain recombines TRBV6-2 or TRBV6-3 with TRBJ2-1; 8 nucleotides agree with TRBD2. V was clipped by 0 bases and J by 6 bases; unmatched bases: 13. From germline, CDR1 is MNHEY and CDR2 SVGEGT. The CDR3 covers 18 residues. As DNA, the CDR3 is TGTGCCAGCAGTTACTCACCCGTAACTAGCGGCCTCCCCAATGAGCAGTTCTTC. It specifies CASSYSPVTSGLPNEQFF.